This is a list of T cell receptor beta chains from one sample in a study of blood T cell repertoires in COVID-19. Sequenced by immunoSEQ multiplex PCR; TCRdb stores in-frame clones only, minus some. The data hold about 64,000 clones, with 88% observed a single time. The sample taken for sequencing was PBMCs or T cells enriched from blood (not recorded which). These receptors originate from a middle-aged woman who had recovered from COVID-19. CDR3s include the opening cysteine and the closing phenylalanine or tryptophan. Fields, in order: V gene, J gene, clone size, D gene, CDR3 protein, CDR3 DNA. D genes are given only for firm matches. Clone sizes are given selectively: once, few, many, or a class where the clone is expanded.

TRBV10-3	TRBJ1-3	NA	NA	CAISGDGNTIYF	TGTGCCATCAGCGGAGATGGAAACACCATATATTTT
TRBV5-1	TRBJ2-3	NA	NA	CASSLGEAVTDTQYF	TGCGCCAGCAGCTTGGGGGAAGCGGTCACAGATACGCAGTATTTT
TRBV11-3	TRBJ2-1	NA	TRBD1	CASSYRGMSNEQFF	TGTGCCAGCAGCTACAGGGGCATGTCCAATGAGCAGTTCTTC
TRBV19	TRBJ1-2	NA	NA	CASSADADIIYGYTF	TGTGCCAGTAGTGCCGACGCAGACATTATCTATGGCTACACCTTC
TRBV19	TRBJ1-1	once	TRBD1	CASGPGQGNTEAFF	TGTGCCAGTGGACCGGGACAGGGAAACACTGAAGCTTTCTTT
TRBV4-2	TRBJ2-1	NA	TRBD1	CASSQDGGQGNNEQFF	TGTGCCAGCAGCCAAGATGGGGGACAGGGGAACAATGAGCAGTTCTTC
TRBV10-1	TRBJ2-3	NA	NA	CASSDGHTGADTQYF	TGCGCCAGCAGTGATGGGCATACGGGGGCAGATACGCAGTATTTT
TRBV5-1	TRBJ2-5	once	TRBD1	CASSDAGTAKETQYF	TGCGCCAGCAGCGACGCCGGGACAGCTAAAGAGACCCAGTACTTC
TRBV10-3	TRBJ2-5	NA	NA	CAISGTEYQETQYF	TGTGCCATCAGTGGGACAGAGTACCAAGAGACCCAGTACTTC
TRBV7-9	TRBJ2-7	NA	NA	CASSESSSYEQYF	TGTGCCAGCAGCGAATCGAGCTCCTACGAGCAGTACTTC
TRBV25-1	TRBJ2-7	once	NA	CASQGTTYEQYF	TGTGCCAGTCAGGGGACCACCTACGAGCAGTACTTC
TRBV7-2	TRBJ2-1	NA	TRBD2	CASSLAIGTSYNEQFF	TGTGCCAGCAGCTTAGCTATAGGGACTAGCTACAATGAGCAGTTCTTC
TRBV6-5	TRBJ2-2	NA	NA	CASSYSTGRPGELFF	TGTGCCAGCAGTTACTCTACAGGGCGCCCCGGGGAGCTGTTTTTT
TRBV6-5	TRBJ1-5	NA	NA	CASSEGRIGNQPQHF	TGTGCCAGCTCTGAGGGAAGGATCGGCAATCAGCCCCAGCATTTT
TRBV5-1	TRBJ1-4	NA	NA	CASSPGGGEKLFF	TGCGCCAGCAGCCCCGGGGGGGGAGAAAAACTGTTTTTT
TRBV23-1	TRBJ1-1	NA	TRBD1	CASSPITGGATLGTEAFF	TGCGCCAGCAGTCCAATTACAGGGGGCGCCACTTTGGGCACTGAAGCTTTCTTT
TRBV10-1	TRBJ2-6	NA	NA	CASSESGASGANVLTF	TGCGCCAGCAGTGAGTCGGGGGCCTCTGGGGCCAACGTCCTGACTTTC
TRBV4-2	TRBJ1-1	NA	NA	CASSQEGRGPEAFF	TGTGCCAGCAGCCAAGAAGGGAGAGGGCCTGAAGCTTTCTTT
TRBV9	TRBJ1-6	NA	TRBD1	CASSVSGTGDSPLHF	TGTGCCAGCAGCGTATCCGGGACAGGGGATTCACCCCTCCACTTT
TRBV7-9	TRBJ2-1	NA	NA	CASSLERGIYNEQFF	TGTGCCAGCAGCTTAGAAAGAGGGATCTACAATGAGCAGTTCTTC
TRBV7-9	TRBJ1-2	NA	NA	CASSSGGIFYGYTF	TGTGCCAGCAGCTCGGGGGGGATTTTTTATGGCTACACCTTC
TRBV11-3	TRBJ1-6	NA	TRBD1	CASSANRGFSDNSPLHF	TGTGCCAGCAGCGCCAACAGGGGGTTTTCGGATAATTCACCCCTCCACTTT
TRBV3-1/TRBV3-2	TRBJ2-1	NA	TRBD2	CASSQDAGLAGGLLWGNEQFF	TGTGCCAGCAGCCAAGATGCGGGACTAGCGGGGGGGCTCCTCTGGGGCAATGAGCAGTTCTTC
TRBV2	TRBJ2-1	NA	NA	CASTRRVTSHEQFF	TGTGCCAGCACTCGGAGGGTAACGAGCCATGAGCAGTTCTTC
TRBV5-4	TRBJ1-6	NA	TRBD1	CASSLARGQGSYNSPLHF	TGTGCCAGCAGCTTGGCCCGGGGACAGGGCTCCTATAATTCACCCCTCCACTTT
TRBV27	TRBJ2-3	NA	TRBD2	CASISSGGSTDTQYF	TGTGCCAGCATTTCTAGCGGGGGAAGCACAGATACGCAGTATTTT
TRBV29-1	TRBJ1-2	NA	NA	CSVEPGGYTF	TGCAGCGTTGAGCCCGGTGGCTACACCTTC
TRBV15	TRBJ1-3	NA	NA	CATSRDQNTIYF	TGTGCCACCAGCAGAGATCAAAACACCATATATTTT
TRBV3-1/TRBV3-2	TRBJ2-2	NA	TRBD2	CASSQGRALAGNTGELFF	TGTGCCAGCAGCCAAGGGAGGGCACTAGCGGGGAACACCGGGGAGCTGTTTTTT
TRBV7-3	TRBJ2-2	NA	TRBD1	CASSLIRTGETGELFF	TGTGCCAGCAGCTTAATTAGGACAGGGGAAACCGGGGAGCTGTTTTTT
TRBV5-1	TRBJ2-7	NA	TRBD2	CASSSGLAHYEQYF	TGCGCCAGCAGCTCGGGACTAGCACACTACGAGCAGTACTTC
TRBV4-1	TRBJ1-4	NA	NA	CASSLVSPTNEKLFF	TGCGCCAGCAGTCTCGTTAGTCCAACTAATGAAAAACTGTTTTTT
TRBV3-1/TRBV3-2	TRBJ2-2	NA	NA	CASSFTGGLTGELFF	TGTGCCAGCAGCTTTACGGGGGGCCTCACCGGGGAGCTGTTTTTT
TRBV7-2	TRBJ1-1	NA	NA	CASTLSGRGNTEAFF	TGTGCCAGCACCCTTTCTGGCCGAGGAAACACTGAAGCTTTCTTT
TRBV19	TRBJ2-7	NA	TRBD1	CASSIGQGYEQYF	TGTGCCAGTAGTATAGGACAGGGCTACGAGCAGTACTTC
TRBV6-5	TRBJ1-2	NA	TRBD1	CASSYGAGGASGYTF	TGTGCCAGCAGTTACGGAGCAGGGGGCGCGAGTGGCTACACCTTC
TRBV18	TRBJ1-1	NA	NA	CASSPSLARGGRTEAFF	TGTGCCAGCTCACCATCCCTCGCCCGGGGGGGCCGCACTGAAGCTTTCTTT
TRBV14	TRBJ2-3	once	NA	CASSQDLGGATDTQYF	TGTGCCAGCAGCCAAGATCTAGGCGGGGCAACAGATACGCAGTATTTT
TRBV5-5	TRBJ1-4	NA	TRBD1	CASSLIPGQGLDEKLFF	TGTGCCAGCAGTCTTATTCCGGGACAGGGTTTAGATGAAAAACTGTTTTTT
TRBV29-1	TRBJ1-1	NA	NA	CSVSDSHTEAFF	TGCAGCGTTTCGGACAGCCACACTGAAGCTTTCTTT
TRBV3-1/TRBV3-2	TRBJ2-3	NA	NA	CASSTGGIGTDTQYF	TGTGCCAGCAGCACGGGGGGCATTGGCACAGATACGCAGTATTTT
TRBV9	TRBJ2-3	once	TRBD1	CASSVGTGLSTDTQYF	TGTGCCAGCAGCGTAGGGACAGGACTTAGCACAGATACGCAGTATTTT
TRBV29-1	TRBJ1-1	NA	NA	CSVTGGALNTEAFF	TGCAGCGTAACAGGAGGGGCACTGAACACTGAAGCTTTCTTT
TRBV5-6	TRBJ1-6	NA	TRBD1	CASSNIPGTGGSPLHF	TGTGCCAGCAGTAACATCCCCGGGACAGGGGGTTCACCCCTCCACTTT
TRBV7-2	TRBJ1-3	NA	NA	CASSLVRVVNTIYF	TGTGCCAGCAGCTTGGTCAGGGTCGTAAACACCATATATTTT
TRBV19	TRBJ1-2	NA	NA	CASRKELGYGYTF	TGTGCCAGTAGGAAGGAGCTCGGGTATGGCTACACCTTC
TRBV7-6	TRBJ2-1	NA	TRBD1	CASSLRTGAGNEQFF	TGTGCCAGCAGCTTAAGGACAGGGGCTGGGAATGAGCAGTTCTTC